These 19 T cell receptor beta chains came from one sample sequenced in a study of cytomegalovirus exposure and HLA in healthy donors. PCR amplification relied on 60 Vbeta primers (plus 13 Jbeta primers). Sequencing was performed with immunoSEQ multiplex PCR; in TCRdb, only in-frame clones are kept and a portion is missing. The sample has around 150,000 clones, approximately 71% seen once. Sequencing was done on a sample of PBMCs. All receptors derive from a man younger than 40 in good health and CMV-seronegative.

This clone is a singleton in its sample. CDR3 in amino acids: CASSSDARANTGELFF. The DNA of the CDR3 is TGCGCCAGCAGCTCTGATGCGAGAGCGAACACCGGGGAGCTGTTTTTT. The chain carries TRBV5-1 and TRBJ2-2; no clear D. This CDR3 comprises 16 residues. Deletions cut 3 bases from V and 0 bases from J, with 12 bases between. Germline lookup yields CDR1 SGHRS and CDR2 YFSETQ.

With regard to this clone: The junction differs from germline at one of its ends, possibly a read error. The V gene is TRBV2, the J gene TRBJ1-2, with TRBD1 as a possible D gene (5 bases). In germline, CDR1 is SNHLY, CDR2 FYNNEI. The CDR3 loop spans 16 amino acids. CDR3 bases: TGTGCCAGCAGAGAAGGGGCTCTAAACGCAGGCTATGGCTACACCTTC. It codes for CASREGALNAGYGYTF. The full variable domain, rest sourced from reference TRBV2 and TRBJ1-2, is EPEVTQTPSHQVTQMGQEVILRCVPISNHLYFYWYRQILGQKVEFLVSFYNNEISEKSEIFDDQFSVERPDGSNFTLKIRSTKLEDSAMYFCASREGALNAGYGYTFGSGTRLTVV.

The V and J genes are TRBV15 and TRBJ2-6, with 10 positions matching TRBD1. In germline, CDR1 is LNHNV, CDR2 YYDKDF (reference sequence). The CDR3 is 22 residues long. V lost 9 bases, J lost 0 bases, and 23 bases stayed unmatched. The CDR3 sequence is CATTDQSGWDRGFGSGANVLTF. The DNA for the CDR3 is TGTGCCACGACGGACCAATCCGGTTGGGACAGGGGCTTTGGCTCTGGGGCCAACGTCCTGACTTTC.

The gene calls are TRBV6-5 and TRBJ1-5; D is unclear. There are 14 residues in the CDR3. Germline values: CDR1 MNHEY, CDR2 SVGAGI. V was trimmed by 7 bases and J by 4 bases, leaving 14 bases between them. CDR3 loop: CASKTGSLNQPQHF. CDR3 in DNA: TGTGCCAGCAAAACTGGTTCCTTGAATCAGCCCCAGCATTTT.

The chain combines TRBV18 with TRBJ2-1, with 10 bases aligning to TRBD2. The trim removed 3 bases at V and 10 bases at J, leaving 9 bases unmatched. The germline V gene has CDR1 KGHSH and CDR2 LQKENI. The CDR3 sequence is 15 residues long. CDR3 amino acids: CASSPLAGGPREQFF. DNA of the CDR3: TGTGCCAGCTCACCCTTAGCGGGAGGCCCCCGGGAGCAGTTCTTC.

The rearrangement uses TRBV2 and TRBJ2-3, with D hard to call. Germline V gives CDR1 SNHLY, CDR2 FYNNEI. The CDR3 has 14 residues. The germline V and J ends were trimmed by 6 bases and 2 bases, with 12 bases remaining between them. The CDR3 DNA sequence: TGTGCCAGCAGCTCCGTCTCACTCACAGATACGCAGTATTTT. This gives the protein CASSSVSLTDTQYF.

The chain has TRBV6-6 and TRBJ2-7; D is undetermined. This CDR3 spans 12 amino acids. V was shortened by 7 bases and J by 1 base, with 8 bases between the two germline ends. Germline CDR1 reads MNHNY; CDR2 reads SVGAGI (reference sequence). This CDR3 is CASKTESYEQYF. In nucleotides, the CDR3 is TGTGCCAGCAAAACTGAATCCTACGAGCAGTACTTC.

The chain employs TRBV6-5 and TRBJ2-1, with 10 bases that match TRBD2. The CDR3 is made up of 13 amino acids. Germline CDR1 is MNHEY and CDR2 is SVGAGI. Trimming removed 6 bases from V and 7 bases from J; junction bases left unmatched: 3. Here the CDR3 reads CASRLAGRNEQFF. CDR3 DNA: TGTGCCAGCAGACTAGCGGGACGGAATGAGCAGTTCTTC.

Here the CDR3 DNA reads TGTGCCACCAGCGAGGGGACAGGGTACAATGAGCAGTTCTTC. Its protein product is CATSEGTGYNEQFF. The J gene is TRBJ2-1, the V gene TRBV15; 9 nucleotides align to TRBD1. CDR1 and CDR2 from the germline V gene are LNHNV and YYDKDF (reference sequence). V lost 5 bases and J lost 4; bases outside the gene matches: 3. The CDR3 has 14 residues.

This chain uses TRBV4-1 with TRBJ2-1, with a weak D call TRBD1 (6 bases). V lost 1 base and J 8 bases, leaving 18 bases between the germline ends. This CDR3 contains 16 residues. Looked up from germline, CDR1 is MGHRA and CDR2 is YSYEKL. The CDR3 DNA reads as TGCGCCAGCAGCCAAGGCGGTGCAGGGGTGGTCGATGAGCAGTTCTTC. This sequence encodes CASSQGGAGVVDEQFF.

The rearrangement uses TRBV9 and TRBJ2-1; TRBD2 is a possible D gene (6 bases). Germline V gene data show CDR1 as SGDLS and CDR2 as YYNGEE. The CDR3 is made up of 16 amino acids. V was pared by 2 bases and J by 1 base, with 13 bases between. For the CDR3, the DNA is TGTGCCAGCAGCGTGGGGACTGAACTATCCTACAATGAGCAGTTCTTC. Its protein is CASSVGTELSYNEQFF.

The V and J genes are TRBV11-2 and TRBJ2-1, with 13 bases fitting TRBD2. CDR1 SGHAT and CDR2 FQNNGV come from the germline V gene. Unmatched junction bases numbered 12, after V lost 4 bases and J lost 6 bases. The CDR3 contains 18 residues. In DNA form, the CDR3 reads TGTGCCAGCAGCTCCCCTACGCTGACTAGCGGGAGGTTCAATGAGCAGTTCTTC. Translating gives CASSSPTLTSGRFNEQFF.

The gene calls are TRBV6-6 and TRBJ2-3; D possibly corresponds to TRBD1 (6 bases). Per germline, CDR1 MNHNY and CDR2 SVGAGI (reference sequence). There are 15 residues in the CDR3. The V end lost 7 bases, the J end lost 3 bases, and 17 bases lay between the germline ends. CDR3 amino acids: CASTDRGQMTDTQYF. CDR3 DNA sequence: TGTGCCAGCACCGATAGAGGACAGATGACAGATACGCAGTATTTT.

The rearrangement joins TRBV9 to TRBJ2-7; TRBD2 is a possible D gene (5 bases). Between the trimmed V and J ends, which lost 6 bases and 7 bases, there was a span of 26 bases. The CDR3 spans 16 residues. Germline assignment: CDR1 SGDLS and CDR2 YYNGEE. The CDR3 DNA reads TGTGCCAGCACCGCTGGCGTAGTGGAGGCCTACGAGGAGCAGTACTTC. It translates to CASTAGVVEAYEEQYF. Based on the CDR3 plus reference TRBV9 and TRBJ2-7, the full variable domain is DSGVTQTPKHLITATGQRVTLRCSPRSGDLSVYWYQQSLDQGLQFLIQYYNGEERAKGNILERFSAQQFPDLHSELNLSSLELGDSALYFCASTAGVVEAYEEQYFGPGTRLTVT.

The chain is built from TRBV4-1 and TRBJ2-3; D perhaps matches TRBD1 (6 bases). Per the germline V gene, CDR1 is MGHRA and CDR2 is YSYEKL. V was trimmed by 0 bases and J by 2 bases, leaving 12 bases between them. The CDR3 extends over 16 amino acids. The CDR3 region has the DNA TGCGCCAGCAGCCAAGATCCAGGGGCGGTCACAGATACGCAGTATTTT. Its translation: CASSQDPGAVTDTQYF.

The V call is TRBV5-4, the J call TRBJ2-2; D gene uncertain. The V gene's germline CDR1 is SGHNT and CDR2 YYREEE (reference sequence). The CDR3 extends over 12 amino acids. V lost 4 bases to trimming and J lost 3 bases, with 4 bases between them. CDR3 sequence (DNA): TGTGCCAGCAGCCCAGACACCGGGGAGCTGTTTTTT. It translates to CASSPDTGELFF.

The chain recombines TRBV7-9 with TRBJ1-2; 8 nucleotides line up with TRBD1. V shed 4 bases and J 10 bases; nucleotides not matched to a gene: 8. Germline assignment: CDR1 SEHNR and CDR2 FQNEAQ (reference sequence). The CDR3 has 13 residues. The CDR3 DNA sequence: TGTGCCAGCAGCTCAACAGGGGGAGGGCTCTACACCTTC. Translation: CASSSTGGGLYTF.

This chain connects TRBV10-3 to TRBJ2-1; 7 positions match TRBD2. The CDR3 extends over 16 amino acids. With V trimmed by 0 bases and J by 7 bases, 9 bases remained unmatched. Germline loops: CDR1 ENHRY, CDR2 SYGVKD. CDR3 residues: CAISESWGGSGNEQFF. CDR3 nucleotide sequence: TGTGCCATCAGTGAGTCGTGGGGCGGGAGTGGAAATGAGCAGTTCTTC.

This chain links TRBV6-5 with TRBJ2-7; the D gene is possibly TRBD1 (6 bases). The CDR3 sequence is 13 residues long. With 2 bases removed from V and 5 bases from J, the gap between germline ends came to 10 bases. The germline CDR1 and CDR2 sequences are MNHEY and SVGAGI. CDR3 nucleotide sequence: TGTGCCAGCAGTTACGGGGGCATTGACGAGCAGTACTTC. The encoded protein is CASSYGGIDEQYF.